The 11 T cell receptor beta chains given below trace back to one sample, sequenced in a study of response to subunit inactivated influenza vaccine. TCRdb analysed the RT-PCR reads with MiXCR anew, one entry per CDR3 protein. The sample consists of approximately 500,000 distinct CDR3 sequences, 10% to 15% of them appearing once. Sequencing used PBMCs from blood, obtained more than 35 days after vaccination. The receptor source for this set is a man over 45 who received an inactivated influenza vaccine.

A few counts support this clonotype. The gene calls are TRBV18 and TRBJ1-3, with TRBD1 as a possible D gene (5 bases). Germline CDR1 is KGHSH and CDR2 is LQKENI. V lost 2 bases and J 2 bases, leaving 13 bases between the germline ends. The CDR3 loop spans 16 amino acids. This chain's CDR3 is CASSPSGGGAGNTIYF. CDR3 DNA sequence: TGTGCCAGCTCACCATCTGGAGGAGGGGCTGGAAACACCATATATTTT.

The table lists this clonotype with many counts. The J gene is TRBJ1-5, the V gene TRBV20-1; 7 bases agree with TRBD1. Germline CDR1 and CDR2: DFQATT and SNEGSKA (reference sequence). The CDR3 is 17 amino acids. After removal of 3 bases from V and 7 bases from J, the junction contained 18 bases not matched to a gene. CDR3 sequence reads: CSASEGAQPMRWQPQHF. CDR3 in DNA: TGCAGTGCTAGTGAGGGGGCACAGCCTATGCGATGGCAGCCCCAGCATTTT.

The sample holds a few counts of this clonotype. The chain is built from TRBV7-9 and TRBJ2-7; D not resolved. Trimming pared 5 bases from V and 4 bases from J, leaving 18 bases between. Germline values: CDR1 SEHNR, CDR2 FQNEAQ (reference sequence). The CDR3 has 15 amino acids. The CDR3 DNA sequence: TGTGCCAGCAGCCGGCCGGATCGTGGTCATTACGAGCAGTACTTC. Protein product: CASSRPDRGHYEQYF.

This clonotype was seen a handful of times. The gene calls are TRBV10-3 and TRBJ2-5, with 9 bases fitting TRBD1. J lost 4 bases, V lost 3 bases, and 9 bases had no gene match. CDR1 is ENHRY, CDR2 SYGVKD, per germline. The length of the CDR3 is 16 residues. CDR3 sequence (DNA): TGTGCCATCAGTGAAACAAGGACAGGGGCGGGAGAGACCCAGTACTTC. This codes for CAISETRTGAGETQYF.

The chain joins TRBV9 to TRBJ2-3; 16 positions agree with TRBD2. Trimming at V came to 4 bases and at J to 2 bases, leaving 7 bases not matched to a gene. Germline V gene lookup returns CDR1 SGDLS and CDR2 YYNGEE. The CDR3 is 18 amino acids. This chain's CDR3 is CASSTRGTSGRATDTQYF. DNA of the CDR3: TGTGCCAGCAGCACGCGGGGGACTAGCGGGAGGGCCACAGATACGCAGTATTTT.

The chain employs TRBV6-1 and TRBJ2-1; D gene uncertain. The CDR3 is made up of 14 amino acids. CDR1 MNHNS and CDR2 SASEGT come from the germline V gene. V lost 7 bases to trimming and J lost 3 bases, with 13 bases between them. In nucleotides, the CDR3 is TGTGCCAGCACCCCACGGGTCGGCTACAATGAGCAGTTCTTC. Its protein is CASTPRVGYNEQFF.

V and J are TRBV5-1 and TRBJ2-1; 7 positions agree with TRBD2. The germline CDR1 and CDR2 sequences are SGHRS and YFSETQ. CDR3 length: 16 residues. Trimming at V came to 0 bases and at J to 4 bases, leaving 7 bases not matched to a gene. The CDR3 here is CASSLEPGGGYNEQFF. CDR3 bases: TGCGCCAGCAGCTTGGAGCCTGGCGGGGGTTACAATGAGCAGTTCTTC. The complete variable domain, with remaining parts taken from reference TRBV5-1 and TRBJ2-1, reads KAGVTQTPRYLIKTRGQQVTLSCSPISGHRSVSWYQQTPGQGLQFLFEYFSETQRNKGNFPGRFSGRQFSNSRSEMNVSTLELGDSALYLCASSLEPGGGYNEQFFGPGTRLTVL.

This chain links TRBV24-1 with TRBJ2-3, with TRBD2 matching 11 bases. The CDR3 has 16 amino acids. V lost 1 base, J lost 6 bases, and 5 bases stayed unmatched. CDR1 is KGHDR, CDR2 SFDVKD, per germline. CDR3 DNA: TGTGCCACCAGTGATTTTAGCGGGGGGGCCCCCGATACGCAGTATTTT. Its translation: CATSDFSGGAPDTQYF.

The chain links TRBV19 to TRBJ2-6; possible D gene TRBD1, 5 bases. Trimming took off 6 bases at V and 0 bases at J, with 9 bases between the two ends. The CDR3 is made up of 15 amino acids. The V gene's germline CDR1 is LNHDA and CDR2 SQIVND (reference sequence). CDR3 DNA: TGTGCCAGTAGGAGGACAATCTCTGGGGCCAACGTCCTGACTTTC. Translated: CASRRTISGANVLTF.

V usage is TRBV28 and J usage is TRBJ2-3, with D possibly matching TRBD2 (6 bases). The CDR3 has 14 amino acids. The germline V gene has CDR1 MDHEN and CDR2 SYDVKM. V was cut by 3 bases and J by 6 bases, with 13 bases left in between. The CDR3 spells CASSFVGAGDTQYF. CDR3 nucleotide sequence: TGTGCCAGCAGTTTCGTCGGGGCGGGGGATACGCAGTATTTT.

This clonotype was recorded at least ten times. The CDR3 reads CASSSYRDTGELFF. CDR3 bases: TGTGCCAGCAGCTCATACAGGGACACCGGGGAGCTGTTTTTT. The V and J genes are TRBV7-9 and TRBJ2-2; possibly TRBD1 for D (6 bases). The V gene's germline CDR1 is SEHNR and CDR2 FQNEAQ (reference sequence). The ends were cut back, 4 bases at V and 3 bases at J, with 9 bases in the middle. The CDR3 covers 14 residues.